The 18 T cell receptor beta chains below all came from one sample that was sequenced in a study of shared clonotypes between healthy human individuals. The data were produced by immunoSEQ multiplex PCR, yet TCRdb's version contains in-frame clones alone and is incomplete. Of approximately 1.5 million clones listed, roughly 98% were seen once; the top ten hold around 0.45%. The sequenced material came from naive CD4+ T cells sorted from blood. Subset indicated: CD45RA+ positively selected. These receptors came from a man between 25 and 39 years old in good health.

This chain connects TRBV18 to TRBJ1-5; D might be TRBD1 (6 bases). In germline, CDR1 is KGHSH, CDR2 LQKENI. The V and J ends lost 3 bases and 0 bases respectively, with 18 bases between them. There are 18 residues in the CDR3. CDR3 nucleotides: TGTGCCAGCTCACCTTCGGGACACCGAGGATATAGCAATCAGCCCCAGCATTTT. Translation gives CASSPSGHRGYSNQPQHF.

The chain recombines TRBV10-3 with TRBJ1-1; D remains unclear. Trimming took 2 bases from V and 8 from J, leaving 12 bases between them. Germline V CDR1 and CDR2: ENHRY, SYGVKD. The CDR3 sequence is 13 residues long. The CDR3 reads CAISEEISTEAFF. CDR3 coding DNA: TGTGCCATCAGTGAGGAGATATCAACCGAAGCTTTCTTT.

The chain has TRBV11-3 and TRBJ2-1; TRBD1 is a possible D gene (6 bases). CDR1 and CDR2 from the germline V gene are SGHNT and YENEEA. The CDR3 totals 14 residues. The germline V and J ends were trimmed by 4 bases and 10 bases, with 17 bases remaining between them. The CDR3 nucleotides are TGTGCCAGCAGCTCCCGAAGCTTCCAGGGGGAGCAGTTCTTC. It codes for CASSSRSFQGEQFF.

As for this clone: Within the sample, other DNA sequences also encode this same CDR3. The chain recombines TRBV29-1 with TRBJ2-7, with 9 bases fitting TRBD1. The V gene end was trimmed by 3 bases and the J gene end by 4 bases; junction bases not matched to a gene: 1. CDR3 length: 12 amino acids. Germline values: CDR1 SQVTM, CDR2 ANQGSEA. The DNA for the CDR3 is TGCAGCGTTGAGGGACAGGGTTACGAGCAGTACTTC. This encodes CSVEGQGYEQYF.

V and J are TRBV15 and TRBJ2-5; D is perhaps TRBD1 or TRBD2 (5 bases each). Per the germline V gene, CDR1 is LNHNV and CDR2 is YYDKDF (reference sequence). The ends were cut back, 3 bases at V and 14 bases at J, with 16 bases in the middle. The CDR3 loop spans 12 amino acids. CDR3: CATSSGPGPGYF. CDR3 in DNA: TGTGCCACCAGCAGCGGTCCGGGACCAGGTTACTTC.

The chain links TRBV2 to TRBJ2-7; 8 positions match TRBD1. Unmatched junction bases numbered 16, after V lost 6 bases and J lost 6 bases. Per germline, CDR1 SNHLY and CDR2 FYNNEI. The CDR3 consists of 16 residues. DNA of the CDR3: TGTGCCAGCAGCACGAGACGGGGCGCAGGGGGCGGCGAGCAGTACTTC. This codes for CASSTRRGAGGGEQYF.

A word on this clone: At the DNA level, this CDR3 is encoded by other sequences in the same sample as well. The chain recombines TRBV11-2 with TRBJ1-3, with 8 bases lining up with TRBD1. Losses at the gene ends were 5 bases for V and 4 bases for J; bases not matched to a gene: 4. The length of the CDR3 is 14 residues. Germline CDR1 reads SGHAT; CDR2 reads FQNNGV. CDR3 region: CASSRTGIGNTIYF. For the CDR3, the DNA is TGTGCCAGCAGCCGGACAGGGATCGGAAACACCATATATTTT.

The chain couples TRBV10-1 to TRBJ2-7, with TRBD2 matching 12 bases. V shed 4 bases and J 2 bases; nucleotides not matched to a gene: 3. Germline CDR1 is WNHNN and CDR2 is SYGVQD (reference sequence). This CDR3 region has 15 residues. The CDR3: CASSATSGRPYEQYF. The CDR3 nucleotides are TGCGCCAGCAGTGCCACTAGCGGGAGGCCCTACGAGCAGTACTTC.

This chain links TRBV9 with TRBJ2-1, with TRBD1 matching 7 bases. Per the germline V gene, CDR1 is SGDLS and CDR2 is YYNGEE. This CDR3 region has 15 residues. Germline trimming cut 4 bases from V and 2 bases from J; bases unmatched to any gene: 6. The CDR3 is CASSLGTETYNEQFF. CDR3 in DNA: TGTGCCAGCAGCCTCGGGACAGAGACCTACAATGAGCAGTTCTTC.

The chain employs TRBV9 and TRBJ2-5, with 9 nucleotides matching TRBD1. Germline V gene data show CDR1 as SGDLS and CDR2 as YYNGEE. There are 15 residues in the CDR3. The ends lost 3 bases at V and 2 bases at J; junction bases unmatched: 5. The CDR3 here is CASSAGQGRQETQYF. In DNA, the CDR3 is TGTGCCAGCAGCGCAGGACAGGGGCGACAAGAGACCCAGTACTTC.

The chain uses TRBV2 and TRBJ1-1; the match to TRBD1 covers 7 bases. The junction had 6 bases not matched to a gene; V was cut back by 4 bases and J by 4 bases. From germline, CDR1 is SNHLY and CDR2 FYNNEI. This CDR3 is built from 14 residues. The CDR3 region has the DNA TGTGCCAGCAGTGGTCAGGGGGGGATCACTGAAGCTTTCTTT. Residues: CASSGQGGITEAFF.

The chain joins TRBV6-5 to TRBJ1-5; TRBD1 aligns across 8 bases. Germline CDR1 reads MNHEY; CDR2 reads SVGAGI. V shed 8 bases and J 5 bases; nucleotides not matched to a gene: 5. This CDR3 is 13 amino acids long. CDR3 loop: CASGRTGYQPQHF. In nucleotides, the CDR3 is TGTGCCAGCGGCCGGACAGGGTATCAGCCCCAGCATTTT.

The chain has TRBV5-1 and TRBJ2-1, with TRBD2 matching over 7 bases. Looked up from germline, CDR1 is SGHRS and CDR2 is YFSETQ. J lost 0 bases, V lost 4 bases, and 7 bases had no gene match. The CDR3 covers 16 residues. CDR3 in amino acids: CASSPRGGSSYNEQFF. The CDR3 coding sequence is TGCGCCAGCAGCCCGAGGGGCGGGAGCTCCTACAATGAGCAGTTCTTC.

The genes are TRBV21-1 and TRBJ2-7; whether TRBD1, the table's D call, matches the DNA was not checked. TRBV21-1 is a pseudogene segment. The CDR3 consists of 17 residues. CDR3 loop: CASSKEIDRDRAYEQYF. The CDR3 DNA is TGTGCCAGCAGCAAAGAAATAGACCGGGACAGGGCGTACGAGCAGTACTTC.

The rearrangement links TRBV7-9 to TRBJ1-1; no reliable D call. From germline, CDR1 is SEHNR and CDR2 FQNEAQ (reference sequence). This CDR3 is 12 amino acids long. The V and J ends lost 4 bases and 4 bases respectively, with 7 bases between them. CDR3 sequence: CASSSSGTEAFF. CDR3 nucleotide sequence: TGTGCCAGCAGCTCCTCAGGCACTGAAGCTTTCTTT.

The chain has TRBV7-9 and TRBJ1-1; no definite D call. Germline V gene lookup returns CDR1 SEHNR and CDR2 FQNEAQ (reference sequence). V was shortened by 7 bases and J by 1 base, with 10 bases between the two germline ends. The CDR3 length is 13 residues. The CDR3 nucleotides read TGTGCCAGCAACGGTGGAGGGAACACTGAAGCTTTCTTT. This translates into CASNGGGNTEAFF. The whole variable domain, remainder taken from reference TRBV7-9 and TRBJ1-1, is DTGVSQNPRHKITKRGQNVTFRCDPISEHNRLYWYRQTLGQGPEFLTYFQNEAQLEKSRLLSDRFSAERPKGSFSTLEIQRTEQGDSAMYLCASNGGGNTEAFFGQGTRLTVV.

This clone came up once. The rearrangement uses TRBV5-5 and TRBJ2-7; D is ambiguous. This CDR3 is 14 amino acids long. From germline, CDR1 is SGHKS and CDR2 YYEKEE (reference sequence). The V and J ends lost 0 bases and 7 bases respectively, with 14 bases between them. The CDR3 here is CASSLGVLQNEQYF. CDR3 nucleotides: TGTGCCAGCAGCTTGGGAGTCTTACAGAATGAGCAGTACTTC.

V gene TRBV5-4 combines with J gene TRBJ2-3; 11 positions match TRBD2. Per the germline V gene, CDR1 is SGHNT and CDR2 is YYREEE (reference sequence). This CDR3 is built from 16 residues. Trimming at V came to 0 bases and at J to 6 bases, leaving 6 bases not matched to a gene. CDR3 in amino acids: CASSLDSGRAGDTQYF. The CDR3, as DNA: TGTGCCAGCAGCTTGGATAGCGGGAGGGCCGGGGATACGCAGTATTTT.